The 6 T cell receptor beta chains listed next were all sequenced from one sample in a study of CXCR3-negative and CXCR3-positive naive CD8 T cells. Each TRB cDNA library was prepared by 5' RACE (with UMI labels). TCRdb reprocessed the 5' RACE reads, with one entry per CDR3 protein and no DNA. Here the sample table reports roughly 70,000 distinct CDR3 sequences. The sample comprised naive CXCR3- CD8+ T cells from blood. Subset: CD45RO-CCR7+CD27+CD95- naive CD8+ T cells lacking CXCR3 (TNR3-). The receptors were gathered from a human donor in good health. Some clones in this sample may be carry-over from other donors' samples.

The chain's CDR3 is CASSLEREVAAFF. This sequence joins TRBV7-9 and TRBJ1-1. This CDR3 has 13 amino acids. Germline lookup yields CDR1 SEHNR and CDR2 FQNEAQ (reference sequence).

This chain connects TRBV15 to TRBJ1-5; checking the TCRdb D call of TRBD1 is not possible without DNA. Germline V lookup: CDR1 LNHNV, CDR2 YYDKDF (reference sequence). This CDR3 spans 15 amino acids. The CDR3 region is CVTSTFGTVNQPQHF.

This rearrangement joins TRBV12-5 to TRBJ1-1. Germline assignment: CDR1 LGHNT and CDR2 FRNRAP. The CDR3 consists of 12 residues. The CDR3: CASGLDITEAFF.

The rearrangement links TRBV27 to TRBJ1-2; the D gene TCRdb calls, TRBD1, cannot be checked with no DNA. The CDR3 runs to 14 residues. Germline V lookup: CDR1 MNHEY, CDR2 SMNVEV (reference sequence). The CDR3 loop is CASSFRGSPYGYTF.

The chain joins TRBV7-9 to TRBJ2-2; as DNA is missing, the TRBD1 call by TCRdb cannot be tested. Germline lookup yields CDR1 SEHNR and CDR2 FQNEAQ (reference sequence). This CDR3 has 13 residues. CDR3 region: CASNGQATGELFF.

The rearrangement joins TRBV7-6 to TRBJ2-2; absent DNA, TCRdb's TRBD2 call cannot be checked. Germline V CDR1 and CDR2: SGHVS, FNYEAQ. CDR3 size: 13 residues. The CDR3 sequence is CASRDTSSGELFF. Full variable domain (rest looked up from reference TRBV7-6 and TRBJ2-2): GAGVSQSPRYKVTKRGQDVALRCDPISGHVSLYWYRQALGQGPEFLTYFNYEAQQDKSGLPNDRFSAERPEGSISTLTIQRTEQRDSAMYRCASRDTSSGELFFGEGSRLTVL.